This T cell receptor (beta chain) was identified during a study of blood T cell repertoires in COVID-19. Across the whole study: The United States, Italy and Spain were the sources of the acute and convalescent COVID-19 samples. T cells, B-cell-depleted T cells, or PBMCs supplied cDNA or gDNA.

Germline V gene lookup returns CDR1 SGHRS and CDR2 YFSETQ. V was shortened by 4 bases and J by 1 base, with 8 bases between the two germline ends. There are 13 residues in the CDR3. Some clones are missing from TCRdb's copy, which holds only in-frame ones; the method was immunoSEQ multiplex PCR. The sample records more than 70,000 clones, 80% to 90% being singletons. The clonotype comes from a man aged 50-60 years with acute or convalescent COVID-19. The sequenced sample consisted of peripheral blood. The rearrangement uses TRBV5-1 and TRBJ1-2; possibly TRBD1 for D (6 bases). The CDR3 is CASSGTFNYGYTF. As DNA, the CDR3 is TGCGCCAGCAGCGGGACATTTAACTATGGCTACACCTTC.